This passage covers 15 T cell receptor beta chains from one sample sequenced in a study of blood T cell repertoires in COVID-19. Method: immunoSEQ multiplex PCR; TCRdb's copy keeps in-frame clones and lacks some. The data show some 100,000 clones, with around four fifths seen just once and 10% to 15% held by the top ten. Sequencing used peripheral blood. The receptors were sampled from a woman in her seventies with active or convalescent COVID-19.

The chain couples TRBV7-9 to TRBJ1-4, with TRBD1 as a possible D gene (5 bases). In germline, CDR1 is SEHNR, CDR2 FQNEAQ (reference sequence). The V end was cut by 3 bases, the J end by 0 bases, with 8 bases between. The CDR3 loop spans 15 amino acids. CDR3 bases: TGTGCCAGCAGCTTGGTGACAGCAACTAATGAAAAACTGTTTTTT. Its translation: CASSLVTATNEKLFF.

This chain links TRBV11-2 with TRBJ2-2; 9 nucleotides line up with TRBD2. Germline loops: CDR1 SGHAT, CDR2 FQNNGV. Trimming removed 5 bases from V and 0 bases from J; junction bases left unmatched: 4. The CDR3 is made up of 16 amino acids. CDR3 DNA: TGTGCCAGCAGCAGTAGCGGGGGCGCGAACACCGGGGAGCTGTTTTTT. It specifies CASSSSGGANTGELFF.

The chain carries TRBV5-8 and TRBJ2-7; no reliable D call. CDR1 is SGHTS and CDR2 is YDEGEE in the germline V gene. The V end was cut by 4 bases, the J end by 4 bases, with 9 bases between. The CDR3 spans 12 residues. The CDR3 is CASSPRRYEQYF. The CDR3 region has the DNA TGTGCCAGCAGCCCCCGTCGGTACGAGCAGTACTTC.

This chain connects TRBV2 to TRBJ1-1, with TRBD1 identical over 8 bases. The germline CDR1 and CDR2 sequences are SNHLY and FYNNEI. This CDR3 has 12 residues. The CDR3, as DNA: TGTGCGACCCAGGACAGGGACACTGAAGCTTTCTTT. Amino acid sequence: CATQDRDTEAFF.

V usage is TRBV5-1 and J usage is TRBJ2-3; TRBD2 might be the D (5 bases). The ends were cut back, 1 base at V and 6 bases at J, with 15 bases in the middle. In germline, CDR1 is SGHRS, CDR2 YFSETQ. CDR3 length: 15 residues. The CDR3 DNA reads as TGCGCCAGCAGCTTGCTTGGCGGGCCGCGGGATACGCAGTATTTT. Residues: CASSLLGGPRDTQYF.

The V call is TRBV7-2, the J call TRBJ2-2; tentative D call: TRBD1 (6 bases). V lost 3 bases, J lost 5 bases, and 19 bases lay in between. The CDR3 spans 17 residues. Germline CDR1 and CDR2: SGHTA and FQGNSA. The CDR3, as DNA: TGTGCCAGCAGCTTCGGACAGTTGTCCTTAAGGACCGGGGAGCTGTTTTTT. Translated: CASSFGQLSLRTGELFF.

This chain uses TRBV6-5 with TRBJ2-1; no clear D. Trimming left V 5 bases short and J 10 bases short, with 12 bases between. The CDR3 has 12 residues. CDR1 MNHEY and CDR2 SVGAGI come from the germline V gene. CDR3 residues: CASSRLLREQFF. For the CDR3, the DNA is TGTGCCAGCAGTAGACTTCTCCGAGAGCAGTTCTTC.

The V gene is TRBV11-2, the J gene TRBJ2-7; no clear D. Germline-derived CDR1 and CDR2 are SGHAT and FQNNGV. CDR3 length: 13 residues. V dropped 7 bases and J dropped 4 bases, with 14 bases sitting between them. CDR3 in amino acids: CASTLTGAYEQYF. CDR3 DNA: TGTGCCAGCACCCTCACCGGAGCATACGAGCAGTACTTC.

The rearrangement uses TRBV3-1 (or the pseudogene TRBV3-2) and TRBJ1-4; tentatively, D is TRBD1 (6 bases). Trimming took off 1 base at V and 12 bases at J, with 21 bases between the two ends. Germline V gene sequence: CDR1 LGHDT, CDR2 YNNKEL (reference sequence). This CDR3 is built from 16 residues. The chain's CDR3 is CASSQAGAGGMAELFF. In DNA form, the CDR3 reads TGTGCCAGCAGCCAAGCGGGGGCGGGGGGCATGGCGGAACTGTTTTTT.

Notes on this clone: One end of the junction fails to match germline, which may point to a read error. The V and J genes are TRBV20-1 and TRBJ1-2, with D perhaps TRBD1 (5 bases). The CDR3 extends over 11 amino acids. Germline V lookup: CDR1 DFQATT, CDR2 SNEGSKA (reference sequence). The CDR3 nucleotides are TGCAGTGCTAGTCACTCCGGGGGAGGCCCCTTC. This codes for CSASHSGGGPF.

This clone has just a few counts. The chain combines TRBV11-2 with TRBJ2-3, with 8 bases lining up with TRBD2. Germline V CDR1 and CDR2: SGHAT, FQNNGV. The CDR3 sequence is 16 residues long. J gave up 4 bases and V 1 base, and 7 bases lay outside the gene matches. Written as DNA, the CDR3 is TGTGCCAGCAGCTTAGCGGGCGGGGGGCGGTCAGATACGCAGTATTTT. Encoded protein: CASSLAGGGRSDTQYF. The full variable domain, completed using reference TRBV11-2 and TRBJ2-3, is EAGVAQSPRYKIIEKRQSVAFWCNPISGHATLYWYQQILGQGPKLLIQFQNNGVVDDSQLPKDRFSAERLKGVDSTLKIQPAKLEDSAVYLCASSLAGGGRSDTQYFGPGTRLTVL.

The table lists this clone with a count of one. The V and J genes are TRBV2 and TRBJ1-2; possible D gene TRBD1, 5 bases. The CDR3 consists of 16 residues. Per the germline V gene, CDR1 is SNHLY and CDR2 is FYNNEI. Trimming shortened V by 7 bases and J by 0 bases, and 18 bases separated the two germline ends. The CDR3 protein is CASTGDRKQANYGYTF. The CDR3, as DNA: TGTGCCAGCACCGGCGACAGAAAACAAGCTAACTATGGCTACACCTTC.

The V and J genes are TRBV7-2 and TRBJ2-7, with TRBD1 matching over 8 bases. The V and J ends lost 1 base and 3 bases, in that order; junction bases with no gene match: 2. The CDR3 runs to 14 residues. CDR1 and CDR2 from the germline V gene are SGHTA and FQGNSA. CDR3 sequence: CASSLVGTGYEQYF. The DNA for the CDR3 is TGTGCCAGCAGCTTAGTAGGGACAGGCTACGAGCAGTACTTC.

This chain links TRBV7-2 with TRBJ1-1; D is ambiguous. The CDR3 contains 13 residues. The germline V and J ends were trimmed by 3 bases and 4 bases, with 9 bases remaining between them. In germline, CDR1 is SGHTA, CDR2 FQGNSA. The CDR3 nucleotides read TGTGCCAGCAGCTTTATTCCCCGCACTGAAGCTTTCTTT. It yields the protein CASSFIPRTEAFF.

This clone has just a few counts. This chain joins TRBV11-2 and TRBJ1-3; D might be TRBD1 (5 bases). The CDR3 covers 15 residues. V was shortened by 0 bases and J by 4 bases, with 10 bases between the two germline ends. Germline V gene lookup returns CDR1 SGHAT and CDR2 FQNNGV. This CDR3 is CASSLDHRQGNTIYF. The DNA for the CDR3 is TGTGCCAGCAGCTTAGATCACCGACAGGGAAACACCATATATTTT.